A selection of T cell receptor beta chains follows, all from one sample in a study of shared clonotypes between healthy human individuals. TCRdb keeps only in-frame clones here, not all; method: immunoSEQ multiplex PCR. The profile shows more than 2,000,000 clones, approximately 94% of them singletons. The source material was naive CD4+ T cells sorted from blood. These receptors were taken from a man between 18 and 35 years old in good health. CDR3s include the opening cysteine and the closing phenylalanine or tryptophan.

V	J	CDR3
TRBV6-4	TRBJ2-3	CASSVFRGDTQYF
TRBV7-9	TRBJ2-3	CASSGTGTSGSADTQYF
TRBV5-1	TRBJ2-7	CASSLADSPYEQYF
TRBV11-3	TRBJ2-7	CASSSQQGDSYEQYF
TRBV7-8	TRBJ2-1	CASSRGESPYNEQFF
TRBV6-5	TRBJ2-1	CASIRDQKQFF
TRBV9	TRBJ1-2	CASRPPQGANYGYTF
TRBV28	TRBJ2-2	CASSFWSFGQSNTGELFF
TRBV5-1	TRBJ2-1	CASSVDGGMYNEQFF
TRBV5-6	TRBJ1-6	CASSLEDRSNSPLHF
TRBV28	TRBJ1-5	CASSFLQGGYQPQHF
TRBV7-9	TRBJ2-4	CASSLSQSALHIAKNIQYF
TRBV5-1	TRBJ2-7	CASSKGLAGVEYEQYF
TRBV5-7	TRBJ2-1	CASSWGGSFSEQFF
TRBV18	TRBJ1-1	CASSRGGDSVNTEAFF
TRBV5-8	TRBJ2-4	CASSVGTTNIQYF
TRBV5-1	TRBJ2-5	CASSPSPGTGVGKTQYF
TRBV5-1	TRBJ1-6	CASTGQSDSPLHF
TRBV10-3	TRBJ2-3	CAISGVAGKFTDTQYF
TRBV4-1	TRBJ2-7	CASSQGTGVNSYEQYF
TRBV10-3	TRBJ2-3	CAISPDQVGDTQYF
TRBV6-1	TRBJ1-3	CASRVGGGNTIYF
TRBV5-1	TRBJ2-7	CASSLGGQGPYEQYF
TRBV11-3	TRBJ2-5	CASPAIGERGAQETQYF
TRBV5-1	TRBJ2-2	CASSPTLTGITANTGELFF
TRBV5-1	TRBJ2-7	CASSLSGQTYEQYF
TRBV6-5	TRBJ2-3	CASSYWGITDTQYF
TRBV5-4	TRBJ2-1	CASSHTLAGAYNEQFF
TRBV11-2	TRBJ2-7	CASSLQGSSYEQYF
TRBV28	TRBJ2-1	CATLSPGYNEQFF
TRBV5-1	TRBJ2-7	CASSLSPGTYEQYF
TRBV7-9	TRBJ2-7	CASSLEAGRVAEQYF
TRBV7-2	TRBJ2-4	CASSPTKNIQYF
TRBV9	TRBJ2-3	CASSVALAGGQDTQYF
TRBV4-1	TRBJ1-1	CASSRTGNTEAFF
TRBV2	TRBJ1-6	CASSTTGNTGSPLHF
TRBV7-6	TRBJ2-4	CASSLSGRDIQYF